This T cell receptor beta chain is from a study of metastatic and nonmetastatic thyroid tumors (dated by TCRdb to 2020 to 2022). The study in broad terms: Repertoires from peripheral blood and from tumor or nodule tissue samples of malignant and benign thyroid patients were compared. The research as a whole found: In both blood and tumor samples, TCR beta diversity was reported to be significantly higher in malignant tumors than in benign nodules.

None of the patients had been given any treatment before thyroid surgery. The study retrospectively analysed patient clinical samples collected from the early 2010s to the late 2010s using T-cell receptor beta sequencing. Ten or more counts support this clone. What this receptor recognizes is not known. One base away there is no much larger clone; base qualities are not given. The germline V gene (reference sequence) gives CDR1 as MNHEY and CDR2 as SMNVEV. The CDR3 starts with the cysteine, ends with the phenylalanine, and has 14 residues. Of all the DNA, just the CDR3 is kept, 42 bases in frame from base 1. V loses 3 bases at its end and J loses 3 bases; junction bases beyond the gene matches: 5. Libraries were prepared through PCR. The instrument given in TCRdb is Illumina HiSeq 4000. The TCR beta-chain CDR3 region of each patient was profiled by high-throughput sequencing. On the study's bioinformatics: Drawing on CDR3 differences between clinicopathological groups, the researchers built a classifier meant to tell apart patients with distant-metastatic papillary thyroid cancer. The Shannon index was used to assess repertoire diversity, and the Morisita-Horn index was used to assess tumor-blood repertoire similarity. Clones were called with MiXCR by TCRdb after fastp trimmed the public reads at Q25, and only in-frame beta chains were retained. The V and J calls shown here were made by TCRdb, not taken from the authors' results. In this sample the table shows around 34,000 clones, about a sixth of which occur a single time. The top ten constitute about 3.4% of the sample.

The receptor comes from a female donor with papillary thyroid cancer or a benign thyroid nodule (not recorded which). Some clones in this sample may be carry-over from other donors' samples. The sequencing sample was made of blood. Here the chain combines TRBV27 and TRBJ2-7; 7 of the junction bases match TRBD2. The CDR3 in this case is CASSFPAGSYEQYF. The sequenced DNA is TGTGCCAGCAGTTTCCCAGCGGGAAGCTACGAGCAGTACTTC.